Following are 14 T cell receptor beta chains from one sample sequenced in a study of blood T cells in healthy people across ages. Using a J-beta primer mix together with a sample-barcoded 5' primer, a second PCR was run for about 6 to 11 cycles. TCRdb ran MiXCR on the 5' RACE reads and lists one entry per CDR3 protein. The sample holds 500,000 to 700,000 distinct CDR3 sequences, under 30% seen once. Sample: blood. The receptor source for this set is a woman at least 80 years old in good health.

A word on this clonotype: Being one base from a much bigger clone, this may be a read error. This rearrangement joins TRBV3-1 to TRBJ2-1; D gene unclear. The CDR3 consists of 13 residues. Germline V gene lookup returns CDR1 LGHDT and CDR2 YNNKEL (reference sequence). CDR3 DNA sequence: TGTACCAGCAGCCAAGTTTCCTACAATGAGCAGTTCTTC. This codes for CTSSQVSYNEQFF.

Concerning this clonotype: Possible read error: a much larger clone is one base away. The chain joins TRBV6-1 to TRBJ2-1, with D perhaps matching TRBD1 (6 bases). The germline V gene encodes CDR1 MNHNS and CDR2 SASEGT. This CDR3 is built from 14 residues. The CDR3 DNA reads TGTACCAGCAGTGAATCGGCCAGGGGCAATGAGCAGTTCTTC. Its protein is CTSSESARGNEQFF.

Ten or more counts support this clonotype. A clone one base away is much larger, so this may be a read error. V usage is TRBV20-1 and J usage is TRBJ2-5; TRBD2 matches at 11 bases. V shed 3 bases and J 11 bases; nucleotides not matched to a gene: 17. Germline CDR1 reads DFQATT; CDR2 reads SNEGSKA (reference sequence). The CDR3 loop spans 16 amino acids. CDR3 coding DNA: TGCAGTGCTAGGGACCGCGTAGCGGGGGGGCTGGATGAGCAGTACTTC. The encoded protein is CSARDRVAGGLDEQYF.

As for this clonotype: A much larger clone lies one base from this, so it may be a read error. This chain connects TRBV10-3 to TRBJ2-3, with 8 nucleotides matching TRBD2. After removal of 5 bases from V and 1 base from J, the junction contained 14 bases not matched to a gene. Per germline, CDR1 ENHRY and CDR2 SYGVKD. This CDR3 is built from 18 residues. The CDR3 DNA reads TGTGCCATCAGTCCCATCGGGCGGGGGGTAACGGGCACAGATACGCAGTATTTT. This encodes CAISPIGRGVTGTDTQYF.

This clonotype was detected only a few times. V and J are TRBV7-3 and TRBJ2-2; D gene ambiguous. Germline loops: CDR1 SGHTA, CDR2 FQGTGA. This CDR3 spans 13 amino acids. The V end was cut by 3 bases, the J end by 6 bases, with 8 bases between. CDR3 DNA: TGTGCCAGCAGCTTTACCGCGGCCGGGGAGCTGTTTTTT. This encodes CASSFTAAGELFF.

The chain employs TRBV28 and TRBJ2-5; TRBD1 agrees at 10 bases. Germline V CDR1 and CDR2: MDHEN, SYDVKM. The ends lost 10 bases at V and 2 bases at J; junction bases unmatched: 10. The CDR3 consists of 15 residues. The DNA of the CDR3 is TGTGCCACCCGGACAGGGGGGCAAGGGCAAGAGACCCAGTACTTC. Protein: CATRTGGQGQETQYF.

J is TRBJ1-2 and V is TRBV6-5; TRBD1 might be the D (6 bases). Germline V gene sequence: CDR1 MNHEY, CDR2 SVGAGI. V was pared by 0 bases and J by 7 bases, with 15 bases between. The CDR3 is made up of 15 amino acids. The CDR3 region has the DNA TGTGCCAGCAGTTACTCTCGATTAGGGGGGGGTGGCTACACCTTC. As protein: CASSYSRLGGGGYTF.

This clonotype was counted many times. A read error may explain this, as a much larger clone is one base away. The J gene is TRBJ2-1, the V gene TRBV5-1, with 9 positions matching TRBD2. Matching the DNA end better, TRBJ2-7 makes the J call doubtful. The germline V gene encodes CDR1 SGHRS and CDR2 YFSETQ. This CDR3 region has 17 residues. CDR3 coding DNA: TGCGCCAGCAGCCCCCGGGGTAGCGGGGGCCTCTACAATGAGCAGTACTTC. Amino acids: CASSPRGSGGLYNEQYF.

This clonotype has a handful of counts. CDR3: CASSYSEGNAEQYF. CDR3 coding DNA: TGTGCCAGCAGTTACTCAGAGGGAAATGCCGAGCAGTACTTC. This sequence joins TRBV6-2 or TRBV6-3 and TRBJ2-7; D possibly corresponds to TRBD2 (5 bases). The CDR3 totals 14 residues. The V end lost 0 bases, the J end lost 6 bases, and 12 bases lay between the germline ends. Germline CDR1 reads MNHEY; CDR2 reads SVGEGT.

This clonotype was observed a few times. This chain uses TRBV11-2 with TRBJ1-1; D gene unclear. The germline V gene encodes CDR1 SGHAT and CDR2 FQNNGV. V dropped 6 bases and J dropped 1 base, with 15 bases sitting between them. CDR3 length: 15 amino acids. The CDR3 protein is CASRSASAANTEAFF. CDR3 nucleotide sequence: TGTGCCAGCAGGTCGGCATCGGCGGCGAACACTGAAGCTTTCTTT.

The chain is built from TRBV10-3 and TRBJ2-2; D is unclear. Germline V gene sequence: CDR1 ENHRY, CDR2 SYGVKD. V lost 2 bases, J lost 0 bases, and 16 bases lay in between. CDR3 length: 18 amino acids. The chain's CDR3 is CAISELGSTNANTGELFF. The CDR3 DNA reads as TGTGCCATCAGTGAGCTCGGCAGTACTAACGCGAACACCGGGGAGCTGTTTTTT.

With respect to this clonotype: This clone may be a read error of a much larger clone one base away. The chain uses TRBV9 and TRBJ1-4; TRBD1 is a possible D gene (5 bases). CDR1 is SGDLS and CDR2 is YYNGEE in the germline V gene. The CDR3 has 14 residues. CDR3 nucleotides: TGTGCCAGCAGCGTGGGGGGGATAGATGAAAAACGGTTTTTT. Protein product: CASSVGGIDEKRFF.

CDR3 sequence: CASRDPGVYGYTF. In DNA form, the CDR3 reads TGCGCCAGCAGAGACCCGGGAGTTTACGGCTACACCTTC. This chain joins TRBV5-1 and TRBJ1-2; D unclear. The CDR3 length is 13 residues. Germline lookup yields CDR1 SGHRS and CDR2 YFSETQ. V lost 5 bases to trimming and J lost 8 bases, with 16 bases between them.

Ten or more counts support this clonotype. The chain links TRBV4-3 to TRBJ2-1; D may be TRBD1 or TRBD2 (5 bases each). Deletions cut 0 bases from V and 6 bases from J, with 15 bases between. This CDR3 contains 16 residues. Per the germline V gene, CDR1 is LGHNA and CDR2 is YSLEER. The CDR3 spells CASSQDMGTGSNEQFF. The CDR3 DNA follows: TGCGCCAGCAGCCAAGATATGGGGACGGGAAGCAATGAGCAGTTCTTC.